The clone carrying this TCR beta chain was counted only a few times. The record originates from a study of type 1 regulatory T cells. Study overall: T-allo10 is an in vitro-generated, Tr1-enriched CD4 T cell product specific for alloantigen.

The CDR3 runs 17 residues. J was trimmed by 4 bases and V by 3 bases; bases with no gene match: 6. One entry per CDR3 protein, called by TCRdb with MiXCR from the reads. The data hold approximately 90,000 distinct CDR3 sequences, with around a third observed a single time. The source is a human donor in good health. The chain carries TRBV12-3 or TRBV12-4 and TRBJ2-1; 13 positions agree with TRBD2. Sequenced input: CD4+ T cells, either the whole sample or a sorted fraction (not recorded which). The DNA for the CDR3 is TGTGCCAGCAGTTTCGCGACTAGCGGGAGGAATTACAATGAGCAGTTCTTC. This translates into CASSFATSGRNYNEQFF.